This passage covers 7 T cell receptor beta chains from one sample sequenced in a study of cytomegalovirus exposure and HLA in healthy donors. Amplification used 60 Vbeta primers and 13 Jbeta primers. Clones were sequenced by immunoSEQ multiplex PCR, and TCRdb holds only the in-frame ones, with some missing. The table shows approximately 30,000 clones, with 35% to 55% occurring only once. The material sequenced was PBMCs. The receptor source for this set is a woman between 50 and 59 years old in good health and CMV-seronegative.

The V gene is TRBV5-6, the J gene TRBJ2-2, with 11 positions matching TRBD1. The trim removed 3 bases at V and 4 bases at J, leaving 2 bases unmatched. The CDR3 is 15 residues long. Germline CDR1 reads SGHDT; CDR2 reads YYEEEE. This CDR3 reads CASSYGTGGTGELFF. The CDR3 DNA reads TGTGCCAGCAGCTACGGGACAGGGGGCACCGGGGAGCTGTTTTTT.

The chain uses TRBV6-1 and TRBJ1-3, with D tentatively TRBD1 (5 bases). The CDR3 length is 15 residues. Germline assignment: CDR1 MNHNS and CDR2 SASEGT. Deletions cut 6 bases from V and 3 bases from J, with 15 bases between. The CDR3 reads CASRRTSLSGNTIYF. The CDR3 DNA reads as TGTGCCAGCAGGAGGACAAGCCTAAGTGGAAACACCATATATTTT.

This clone was seen only once. This chain joins TRBV30 and TRBJ1-4; D is uncertain. In germline, CDR1 is GTSNPN, CDR2 SVGIG (reference sequence). V was pared by 3 bases and J by 3 bases, with 8 bases between. This CDR3 contains 13 residues. CDR3 loop: CAWSRMSNEKLFF. As DNA, the CDR3 is TGTGCCTGGAGCAGGATGTCTAATGAAAAACTGTTTTTT.

This clone was seen a few times. The chain uses TRBV28 and TRBJ2-7, with 7 bases that match TRBD1. V shed 7 bases, J shed 1 base, and the junction held 7 bases outside the gene matches. CDR3 length: 14 residues. Germline loops: CDR1 MDHEN, CDR2 SYDVKM. CDR3 in amino acids: CASIINRGSYEQYF. In nucleotides, the CDR3 is TGTGCCAGCATCATCAACAGGGGATCCTACGAGCAGTACTTC.

This clone was counted a few times. The J gene is TRBJ1-5, the V gene TRBV5-4; the D gene is possibly TRBD1 (5 bases). V was shortened by 0 bases and J by 4 bases, with 5 bases between the two germline ends. Per germline, CDR1 SGHNT and CDR2 YYREEE (reference sequence). This CDR3 is built from 13 residues. CDR3 residues: CASSLGTNQPQHF. DNA of the CDR3: TGTGCCAGCAGCTTGGGGACAAATCAGCCCCAGCATTTT.

Here the CDR3 reads CASSWGQMNTEAFF. The DNA for the CDR3 is TGTGCCAGCAGTTGGGGACAGATGAACACTGAAGCTTTCTTT. The V and J genes are TRBV28 and TRBJ1-1; the match to TRBD1 covers 7 bases. The CDR3 is 14 residues long. Germline values: CDR1 MDHEN, CDR2 SYDVKM. V lost 4 bases and J lost 0; bases outside the gene matches: 2.

The V and J genes are TRBV20-1 and TRBJ1-1; D is ambiguous. Germline V gene lookup returns CDR1 DFQATT and CDR2 SNEGSKA (reference sequence). V dropped 5 bases and J dropped 7 bases, with 11 bases sitting between them. CDR3 length: 11 amino acids. Written as DNA, the CDR3 is TGCAGTGCTGCCCGCGGGGTTGAAGCTTTCTTT. Translated, it gives CSAARGVEAFF.